What follows are 25 T cell receptor beta chains derived from one specimen sequenced in a study of cytotoxic CD8 clonotypes in ibrutinib-treated CLL. Method: immunoSEQ multiplex PCR; TCRdb's copy keeps in-frame clones and lacks some. The table records fewer than 85,000 clones, roughly 80% of them present only once. The sequencing used PBMCs, collected after 12 months of ibrutinib treatment. These TCRs come from a human donor with chronic lymphocytic leukemia.

The rearrangement joins TRBV7-9 to TRBJ2-6; D not resolved. There are 17 residues in the CDR3. Germline assignment: CDR1 SEHNR and CDR2 FQNEAQ (reference sequence). V was pared by 10 bases and J by 3 bases, with 22 bases between. CDR3 coding DNA: TGTGCCACCCCCCGTGGGCAGGTCGTGTTTGGGGCCAACGTCCTGACTTTC. It is translated as CATPRGQVVFGANVLTF.

J is TRBJ2-1 and V is TRBV29-1, with D unresolved. The germline V and J ends were trimmed by 6 bases and 6 bases, with 18 bases remaining between them. CDR1 is SQVTM, CDR2 ANQGSEA, per germline. This CDR3 spans 14 amino acids. The CDR3 nucleotides read TGCAGCGTCCTTTTGGGATGGGCCCGCAATGAGCAGTTCTTC. Its protein product is CSVLLGWARNEQFF.

This chain connects TRBV7-9 to TRBJ2-6; tentatively, D is TRBD2 (6 bases). The CDR3 is 17 residues long. V lost 5 bases and J 0 bases, leaving 14 bases between the germline ends. The germline V gene has CDR1 SEHNR and CDR2 FQNEAQ (reference sequence). The DNA for the CDR3 is TGTGCCAGCAGCCCCCCTGGGAGGTCCTCTGGGGCCAACGTCCTGACTTTC. The encoded protein is CASSPPGRSSGANVLTF.

This clone appeared once. V gene TRBV5-6 combines with J gene TRBJ1-2; D not resolved. CDR1 is SGHDT, CDR2 YYEEEE, per germline. CDR3 length: 15 amino acids. Trimming removed 1 base at V and 4 bases at J, with 14 bases between. The CDR3 reads CASSLFLGPVYGYTF. The CDR3 coding sequence is TGTGCCAGCAGCTTGTTTCTAGGCCCGGTCTATGGCTACACCTTC.

V usage is TRBV28 and J usage is TRBJ1-6; TRBD1 agrees at 7 bases. V shed 6 bases, J shed 5 bases, and the junction held 4 bases outside the gene matches. The CDR3 has 14 amino acids. Germline V gives CDR1 MDHEN, CDR2 SYDVKM. In nucleotides, the CDR3 is TGTGCCAGCAGGAGGGACAGTAATAATTCACCCCTCCACTTT. This translates into CASRRDSNNSPLHF.

The rearrangement uses TRBV27 and TRBJ2-7; no reliable D call. Germline V gene data show CDR1 as MNHEY and CDR2 as SMNVEV (reference sequence). The CDR3 runs 13 residues. Deletions cut 8 bases from V and 3 bases from J, with 14 bases between. CDR3 DNA sequence: TGTGCCAGCTATTGGGCAGAAAGCTACGAGCAGTACTTC. Residues: CASYWAESYEQYF.

This clone was observed a handful of times. The V gene is TRBV18, the J gene TRBJ2-7; unclear D gene. Looked up from germline, CDR1 is KGHSH and CDR2 is LQKENI. V lost 4 bases and J 3 bases, leaving 7 bases between the germline ends. The CDR3 has 12 amino acids. The CDR3 here is CASSLPGYEQYF. The DNA for the CDR3 is TGTGCCAGCTCACTACCAGGCTACGAGCAGTACTTC.

This clone has at least ten counts. The V and J genes are TRBV5-1 and TRBJ2-7; D perhaps matches TRBD1 (6 bases). CDR1 and CDR2 from the germline V gene are SGHRS and YFSETQ. V was trimmed by 4 bases and J by 0 bases, leaving 11 bases between them. The CDR3 is 14 residues long. The CDR3: CASSPRTASYEQYF. Here the CDR3 DNA reads TGCGCCAGCAGCCCCAGGACAGCCTCCTACGAGCAGTACTTC.

The chain uses TRBV28 and TRBJ1-4, with a possible D match to TRBD1 (5 bases). Trimming took 8 bases from V and 5 from J, leaving 9 bases between them. The germline gives CDR1 MDHEN, CDR2 SYDVKM. This CDR3 is built from 12 residues. CDR3 sequence reads: CASGGRNEKLFF. The CDR3 DNA sequence: TGTGCCAGCGGGGGTCGAAATGAAAAACTGTTTTTT.

The rearrangement joins TRBV6-4 to TRBJ2-3; tentative D call: TRBD2 (5 bases). The V end lost 3 bases, the J end lost 2 bases, and 9 bases lay between the germline ends. The CDR3 contains 14 residues. Germline V CDR1 and CDR2: MRHNA, SNTAGT. DNA of the CDR3: TGTGCCAGCAGTGAACAAGCGGACACAGATACGCAGTATTTT. The encoded protein is CASSEQADTDTQYF.

This chain links TRBV9 with TRBJ2-3; D is possibly TRBD2 (6 bases). The germline V and J ends were trimmed by 3 bases and 6 bases, with 11 bases remaining between them. Germline CDR1 SGDLS, CDR2 YYNGEE. This CDR3 contains 13 residues. The CDR3 nucleotides are TGTGCCAGCAGCGCCGACCGGGGGGATACGCAGTATTTT. Translation: CASSADRGDTQYF.

The chain joins TRBV28 to TRBJ1-3; tentative D call: TRBD1 (6 bases). Germline assignment: CDR1 MDHEN and CDR2 SYDVKM. V lost 2 bases and J lost 0, with 11 bases in between. This CDR3 has 16 residues. The CDR3 here is CASSLAGASSGNTIYF. DNA for the CDR3: TGTGCCAGCAGTTTAGCAGGGGCGAGCTCTGGAAACACCATATATTTT.

This chain connects TRBV19 to TRBJ2-1, with 7 bases matching TRBD2. V dropped 4 bases and J dropped 6; count of bases not matched to a gene: 0. CDR1 LNHDA and CDR2 SQIVND come from the germline V gene (reference sequence). This CDR3 has 12 residues. The chain's CDR3 is CASSTGGNEQFF. CDR3 sequence (DNA): TGTGCCAGTAGTACGGGGGGCAATGAGCAGTTCTTC.

This sequence joins TRBV7-2 and TRBJ2-5; 11 bases are a match to TRBD2. This CDR3 is built from 15 residues. Germline V lookup: CDR1 SGHTA, CDR2 FQGNSA. The J segment lost 4 bases and the V segment lost 5 bases, leaving 6 bases of the junction unmatched. In nucleotides, the CDR3 is TGTGCCAGCAGCCCCATTAGCGGGGGGGGAGAGACCCAGTACTTC. It is translated as CASSPISGGGETQYF.

This chain uses TRBV15 with TRBJ2-3; unclear D gene. The CDR3 covers 14 residues. The ends were cut back, 1 base at V and 6 bases at J, with 11 bases in the middle. Germline V gene sequence: CDR1 LNHNV, CDR2 YYDKDF (reference sequence). The CDR3 bases are TGTGCCACCAGCAGAGGTGGGCCGGCGGATACGCAGTATTTT. It codes for CATSRGGPADTQYF. Variable domain in full (rest from reference TRBV15 and TRBJ2-3): DAMVIQNPRYQVTQFGKPVTLSCSQTLNHNVMYWYQQKSSQAPKLLFHYYDKDFNNEADTPDNFQSRRPNTSFCFLDIRSPGLGDTAMYLCATSRGGPADTQYFGPGTRLTVL.

This clone was observed a single time. The V gene is TRBV6-6, the J gene TRBJ1-2; TRBD1 might be the D (5 bases). The CDR3 is 15 amino acids. CDR1 and CDR2 (germline): MNHNY, SVGAGI (reference sequence). Trimming pared 2 bases from V and 7 bases from J, leaving 17 bases between. For the CDR3, the DNA is TGTGCCAGCAGTTACGAAGGGGCCGCGCTAGGTGGCTACACCTTC. Residues: CASSYEGAALGGYTF.

J is TRBJ2-1 and V is TRBV13; D gene unclear. Germline CDR1 reads PRHDT; CDR2 reads FYEKMQ (reference sequence). The CDR3 runs 13 residues. V lost 0 bases to trimming and J lost 10 bases, with 10 bases between them. The CDR3 DNA follows: TGTGCCAGCAGCTTAGGGGTCCTCTCGGAGCAGTTCTTC. Translating gives CASSLGVLSEQFF.

The rearrangement uses TRBV15 and TRBJ2-3; the D call may be TRBD1 or TRBD2 (5 bases each). Germline lookup yields CDR1 LNHNV and CDR2 YYDKDF (reference sequence). This CDR3 has 14 residues. The V end was cut by 3 bases, the J end by 2 bases, with 9 bases between. CDR3 DNA: TGTGCCACCAGCAGGGGGACCGACACAGATACGCAGTATTTT. It yields the protein CATSRGTDTDTQYF.

V is TRBV7-2 and J is TRBJ1-4; D may be TRBD1 (6 bases). V was trimmed by 5 bases and J by 7 bases, leaving 17 bases between them. CDR3 length equals 15 residues. From germline, CDR1 is SGHTA and CDR2 FQGNSA. The CDR3 loop reads CASSPLGGAAEKLFF. CDR3 nucleotides: TGTGCCAGCAGCCCCCTCGGGGGGGCGGCTGAAAAACTGTTTTTT.

This clone occurred a few times. The chain couples TRBV7-2 to TRBJ2-3; 11 bases align to TRBD2. The V gene's germline CDR1 is SGHTA and CDR2 FQGNSA. CDR3 length equals 16 residues. Trimming cost V 1 base and J 7 bases; bases outside gene matches: 7. The CDR3 DNA follows: TGTGCCAGCAGCTTAGGTTTTAGCGGGGGGGCGAATACGCAGTATTTT. It is translated as CASSLGFSGGANTQYF.

The sample holds one count of this clone. The rearrangement joins TRBV19 to TRBJ2-3; the match to TRBD1 covers 11 bases. After removal of 4 bases from V and 6 bases from J, the junction contained 12 bases not matched to a gene. Germline V CDR1 and CDR2: LNHDA, SQIVND (reference sequence). This CDR3 comprises 17 residues. CDR3 sequence: CASSTIPGQGAGDTQYF. Written as DNA, the CDR3 is TGTGCCAGTAGTACCATTCCTGGACAGGGGGCGGGTGATACGCAGTATTTT.

Only a few counts were recorded for this clone. This chain connects TRBV5-1 to TRBJ2-1, with 12 positions matching TRBD2. The CDR3 has 15 amino acids. Germline V gene lookup returns CDR1 SGHRS and CDR2 YFSETQ. Trimming took 0 bases from V and 7 from J; bases not matched to a gene: 2. CDR3 bases: TGCGCCAGCAGCTTGGGTGGGACTAGCGGGAATGAGCAGTTCTTC. The encoded protein is CASSLGGTSGNEQFF.

The chain combines TRBV28 with TRBJ1-4; TRBD1 aligns across 9 bases. CDR3 size: 15 residues. With V trimmed by 4 bases and J by 10 bases, 10 bases remained unmatched. CDR1 MDHEN and CDR2 SYDVKM come from the germline V gene. The CDR3 loop reads CASSSNTGGAGKLFF. The CDR3, as DNA: TGTGCCAGCAGTTCTAATACAGGGGGCGCTGGAAAACTGTTTTTT.

The chain links TRBV6-5 to TRBJ1-1; D gene uncertain. V was shortened by 4 bases and J by 4 bases, with 4 bases between the two germline ends. The CDR3 covers 11 residues. Germline assignment: CDR1 MNHEY and CDR2 SVGAGI. The CDR3 region has the DNA TGTGCCAGCAGTTCCGGCACTGAAGCTTTCTTT. Translating it yields CASSSGTEAFF.

The chain employs TRBV28 and TRBJ2-7; the match to TRBD2 covers 12 bases. J gave up 3 bases and V 2 bases, and 14 bases lay outside the gene matches. The germline gives CDR1 MDHEN, CDR2 SYDVKM. The CDR3 totals 19 residues. Here the CDR3 reads CASSLPYAVASGRGYEQYF. The CDR3 DNA follows: TGTGCCAGCAGTTTACCCTACGCGGTGGCTAGCGGGAGGGGCTACGAGCAGTACTTC.